These 20 T cell receptor beta chains came from one sample sequenced in a study of shared clonotypes between healthy human individuals. CD8 cells regarded as naive lacked CD45RO, were positively chosen for CCR7, and omitted terminally differentiated effector memory CD45RA+ cells. Here immunoSEQ multiplex PCR was the method, and the copy in TCRdb shows in-frame clones only, minus some. Of roughly 590,000 clones listed, nearly 97% are singletons. The sample was naive CD8+ T cells sorted from blood. These receptor sequences come from a woman in her thirties in good health.

In regard to this clone: The junction departs from the called germline gene at one end, perhaps through a read error. The J gene is TRBJ2-3, the V gene TRBV27; 7 positions agree with TRBD1. The CDR3 consists of 13 residues. Germline loops: CDR1 MNHEY, CDR2 SMNVEV (reference sequence). The DNA of the CDR3 is TGTACCAGCTGGGGACAGACCACAGATACGCAGTATTTT. As protein: CTSWGQTTDTQYF.

This chain joins TRBV19 and TRBJ2-3; D may correspond to TRBD1 or TRBD2 (5 bases each). The CDR3 covers 15 residues. Germline CDR1 and CDR2: LNHDA and SQIVND (reference sequence). Trimming shortened V by 6 bases and J by 0 bases, and 13 bases separated the two germline ends. CDR3 amino acids: CASRRGTASTDTQYF. The CDR3 DNA sequence: TGTGCCAGTAGAAGAGGGACGGCTAGCACAGATACGCAGTATTTT.

The chain links TRBV6-1 to TRBJ1-4; D remains ambiguous. Trimming pared 1 base from V and 2 bases from J, leaving 8 bases between. The CDR3 spans 15 residues. The germline CDR1 and CDR2 sequences are MNHNS and SASEGT. The CDR3 nucleotides read TGTGCCAGCAGTGAAGGCAAGGTTACTAATGAAAAACTGTTTTTT. It codes for CASSEGKVTNEKLFF.

V is TRBV2 and J is TRBJ1-1; D uncertain. Germline V gene lookup returns CDR1 SNHLY and CDR2 FYNNEI. This CDR3 comprises 13 residues. V lost 8 bases and J 0 bases, leaving 10 bases between the germline ends. As DNA, the CDR3 is TGTGCCAGCTTTGCAGGAATGAACACTGAAGCTTTCTTT. It specifies CASFAGMNTEAFF.

The rearrangement links TRBV27 to TRBJ2-3, with 10 bases that match TRBD2. J was trimmed by 4 bases and V by 4 bases; bases with no gene match: 2. The CDR3 has 14 amino acids. Germline CDR1 MNHEY, CDR2 SMNVEV (reference sequence). The CDR3: CASSWTSGADTQYF. In DNA form, the CDR3 reads TGTGCCAGCAGTTGGACTAGCGGAGCAGATACGCAGTATTTT.

The J gene is TRBJ2-1, the V gene TRBV4-1; D not resolved. Germline V CDR1 and CDR2: MGHRA, YSYEKL. V was pared by 1 base and J by 3 bases, with 7 bases between. The CDR3 is 14 residues long. In DNA form, the CDR3 reads TGCGCCAGCAGCCAAGTAAATGACTACAATGAGCAGTTCTTC. Translation gives CASSQVNDYNEQFF.

The J gene is TRBJ1-4, the V gene TRBV7-9; D is uncertain. Deletions cut 3 bases from V and 3 bases from J, with 5 bases between. CDR1 and CDR2 (germline): SEHNR, FQNEAQ (reference sequence). There are 13 residues in the CDR3. DNA of the CDR3: TGTGCCAGCAGCTTTGAATCTAATGAAAAACTGTTTTTT. Its protein product is CASSFESNEKLFF.

V gene TRBV28 combines with J gene TRBJ2-1, with D perhaps TRBD2 (6 bases). Trimming pared 3 bases from V and 10 bases from J, leaving 10 bases between. This CDR3 comprises 12 residues. Germline-derived CDR1 and CDR2 are MDHEN and SYDVKM. In nucleotides, the CDR3 is TGTGCCAGCAGTTTCCTGGGGGGAGAGCAGTTCTTC. It is translated as CASSFLGGEQFF.

Here the CDR3 reads CAIRRTGRTDTQYF. The CDR3 DNA reads TGTGCCATCAGGCGGACAGGGCGCACAGATACGCAGTATTTT. The V call is TRBV10-3, the J call TRBJ2-3; 8 bases align to TRBD1. After removal of 6 bases from V and 1 base from J, the junction contained 3 bases not matched to a gene. Germline lookup yields CDR1 ENHRY and CDR2 SYGVKD. The CDR3 is 14 amino acids.

The CDR3 bases are TGTGCCAGCAGCTTGTTGGGGCCTAGCGGGAGGGCCTCTTGGGGCGAGCAGTACTTC. Amino acids: CASSLLGPSGRASWGEQYF. J is TRBJ2-7 and V is TRBV5-6; 12 bases align to TRBD2. This CDR3 is built from 19 residues. Germline lookup yields CDR1 SGHDT and CDR2 YYEEEE. Trimming cost V 1 base and J 6 bases; bases outside gene matches: 17.

The chain links TRBV5-4 to TRBJ2-4; possibly TRBD2 for D (6 bases). Trimming left V 4 bases short and J 3 bases short, with 14 bases between. CDR3 length: 15 amino acids. Germline values: CDR1 SGHNT, CDR2 YYREEE (reference sequence). CDR3 DNA: TGTGCCAGCAGCCCCGGATGGGGAGGCAAAAACATTCAGTACTTC. Amino acid sequence: CASSPGWGGKNIQYF.

The V gene is TRBV6-5, the J gene TRBJ2-1; D unresolved. The CDR3 consists of 14 residues. Germline CDR1 MNHEY, CDR2 SVGAGI. V gave up 5 bases and J gave up 0 bases, with 8 bases separating them. CDR3: CASSVLSSYNEQFF. The CDR3 DNA is TGTGCCAGCAGTGTACTCAGCTCCTACAATGAGCAGTTCTTC.

This chain links TRBV7-9 with TRBJ2-1; TRBD2 matches 8 bases. The CDR3 is 16 residues long. The germline CDR1 and CDR2 sequences are SEHNR and FQNEAQ (reference sequence). V lost 4 bases and J lost 6; bases outside the gene matches: 11. CDR3 in amino acids: CASSSPVNAGGNEQFF. CDR3 DNA: TGTGCCAGCAGCTCGCCGGTGAACGCGGGAGGCAATGAGCAGTTCTTC.

The chain has TRBV19 and TRBJ2-5, with a tentative D call TRBD1 (5 bases). The CDR3 has 15 amino acids. Germline V gives CDR1 LNHDA, CDR2 SQIVND (reference sequence). V lost 3 bases, J lost 2 bases, and 13 bases lay in between. CDR3 sequence: CASSIKMAGQETQYF. The CDR3 DNA is TGTGCCAGTAGTATTAAAATGGCAGGGCAAGAGACCCAGTACTTC.

This clone has just a few counts. J is TRBJ2-7 and V is TRBV2; possibly TRBD1 for D (5 bases). The germline gives CDR1 SNHLY, CDR2 FYNNEI. The ends were cut back, 7 bases at V and 3 bases at J, with 7 bases in the middle. The CDR3 is 11 residues long. The CDR3 sequence is CASIDSYEQYF. The CDR3 DNA reads TGTGCCAGCATAGACAGCTACGAGCAGTACTTC.

This clone has more than one count but fewer than ten. The chain joins TRBV28 to TRBJ2-2, with unresolved D. Between the trimmed V and J ends, which lost 4 bases and 6 bases, there was a span of 3 bases. Germline CDR1 is MDHEN and CDR2 is SYDVKM. This CDR3 has 11 residues. CDR3: CASSWSGELFF. Written as DNA, the CDR3 is TGTGCCAGCAGTTGGTCCGGGGAGCTGTTTTTT. The whole variable domain, remainder taken from reference TRBV28 and TRBJ2-2, is DVKVTQSSRYLVKRTGEKVFLECVQDMDHENMFWYRQDPGLGLRLIYFSYDVKMKEKGDIPEGYSVSREKKERFSLILESASTNQTSMYLCASSWSGELFFGEGSRLTVL.

This chain connects TRBV2 to TRBJ2-5, with 7 bases lining up with TRBD1. V lost 4 bases, J lost 4 bases, and 9 bases stayed unmatched. CDR1 is SNHLY, CDR2 FYNNEI, per germline. The CDR3 consists of 15 residues. CDR3 in amino acids: CASSGRGIWRETQYF. The DNA of the CDR3 is TGTGCCAGCAGTGGCAGGGGGATATGGCGAGAGACCCAGTACTTC.

V is TRBV28 and J is TRBJ2-7; 10 bases line up with TRBD2. Germline loops: CDR1 MDHEN, CDR2 SYDVKM. The CDR3 covers 18 residues. V shed 6 bases and J 0 bases; nucleotides not matched to a gene: 14. The CDR3 loop reads CASRRTLAGVQSSYEQYF. The CDR3 DNA is TGTGCCAGCAGAAGGACCCTAGCGGGAGTCCAGAGCTCCTACGAGCAGTACTTC.

The sample holds one count of this clone. This sequence joins TRBV28 and TRBJ1-5, with D hard to call. V lost 8 bases, J lost 2 bases, and 13 bases lay in between. Germline V gene lookup returns CDR1 MDHEN and CDR2 SYDVKM. The CDR3 covers 14 residues. CDR3 sequence reads: CASGWRNRNQPQHF. CDR3 in DNA: TGTGCCAGCGGATGGAGGAATCGCAATCAGCCCCAGCATTTT.

V and J are TRBV7-9 and TRBJ1-2; D gene unclear. Looked up from germline, CDR1 is SEHNR and CDR2 is FQNEAQ (reference sequence). The CDR3 is 13 residues long. V lost 6 bases, J lost 2 bases, and 10 bases lay in between. The CDR3 bases are TGTGCCAGCAGACCGACGGAGAACTATGGCTACACCTTC. Its protein is CASRPTENYGYTF.